The source of this T cell receptor (beta chain) is a study of shared clonotypes between healthy human individuals. V lost 8 bases and J 2 bases, leaving 15 bases between the germline ends. The CDR3 totals 13 residues. Germline V lookup: CDR1 SQVTM, CDR2 ANQGSEA. TCRdb's table, derived via immunoSEQ multiplex PCR, lists solely in-frame clones and lacks some. The sample lists 1,500,000 or so clones, roughly 96% seen once, with 1% to 1.5% in the top ten. Sequences were obtained from naive CD4+ T cells sorted from blood. Subset given: CD45RA+ positively selected. The clonotype originates from a man aged 25 to 40 in good health. The chain couples TRBV29-1 to TRBJ2-5; a weak D match, TRBD2 (6 bases). The CDR3 nucleotides are TGCAGCACCCGAAGGGGACTTCAAGAGACCCAGTACTTC. Amino acid sequence: CSTRRGLQETQYF.